The clone carrying this T cell receptor (beta chain) was observed a few times. The target antigen is unknown. The data were taken from a study of CD8 T cells in ankylosing spondylitis. This CDR3 spans 13 amino acids. V was clipped by 1 base and J by 5 bases, with 8 bases between them. Germline-derived CDR1 and CDR2 are MNHNY and SVGAGI (reference sequence). One entry per CDR3 protein, called by TCRdb with MiXCR from the 5' RACE reads. Of about 800,000 distinct CDR3 sequences detected, about 11% appear once; the ten largest clones hold approximately 0.51%. The study's findings and limits: It appeared that ankylosing spondylitis blood was characterized by a TCR beta motif of roughly 8 highly homologous variants.

This chain uses TRBV6-6 with TRBJ2-5; D is possibly TRBD1 (6 bases). Specimen: blood, either unsorted or a sorted T cell fraction (not recorded which). The sequence came from a male donor with ankylosing spondylitis. The CDR3 coding sequence is TGTGCCAGCAGTTACTGGGGGCGGGAGACCCAGTACTTC. This encodes CASSYWGRETQYF.